These 7 T cell receptor beta chains were sequenced from one sample in a study of control samples from healthy donors and cancer patients. Clones were sequenced by immunoSEQ multiplex PCR, and TCRdb holds only the in-frame ones, with some missing. The sample lists some 74,000 clones; about 88% were seen once. Sequenced material: blood. These receptors originate from a woman aged 45-65 years in good health.

V gene TRBV10-3 combines with J gene TRBJ1-5; no firm D call. Germline CDR1 reads ENHRY; CDR2 reads SYGVKD. Trimming left V 4 bases short and J 4 bases short, with 5 bases between. The CDR3 contains 12 residues. CDR3 sequence (DNA): TGTGCCATCAGTGTCAATAATCAGCCCCAGCATTTT. It yields the protein CAISVNNQPQHF.

The chain has TRBV20-1 and TRBJ2-3, with unresolved D. Germline V gene sequence: CDR1 DFQATT, CDR2 SNEGSKA (reference sequence). The CDR3 is made up of 11 amino acids. Trimming stripped 7 bases from V and 6 bases from J, with 11 bases between. The CDR3 nucleotides are TGCAGTGGCTCCCATAAGGATACGCAGTATTTT. Protein sequence: CSGSHKDTQYF.

The chain uses TRBV3-1 (or the pseudogene TRBV3-2) and TRBJ1-3, with D uncertain. The V end lost 4 bases, the J end lost 4 bases, and 8 bases lay between the germline ends. Germline values: CDR1 LGHDT, CDR2 YNNKEL (reference sequence). CDR3 size: 13 residues. In nucleotides, the CDR3 is TGTGCCAGCAGCCCGGGAGGCGGAAACACCATATATTTT. Translation: CASSPGGGNTIYF.

Concerning this clone: The germline gene is not matched at one end of the junction; a read error may be the cause. The V and J genes are TRBV7-2 and TRBJ2-3, with D possibly TRBD1 on 6 matching bases. Germline CDR1 reads SGHTA; CDR2 reads FQGNSA. This CDR3 region has 16 residues. CDR3 sequence: CASSLFGTHSTDAQYF. CDR3 in DNA: TGTGCCAGCAGCTTATTTGGGACACATAGCACAGATGCGCAGTATTTT.

The table lists this clone with a count of one. The chain uses TRBV5-8 and TRBJ2-7; D possibly uses TRBD1 or TRBD2 (5 bases each). The length of the CDR3 is 14 residues. The germline V and J ends were trimmed by 4 bases and 4 bases, with 15 bases remaining between them. Germline CDR1 reads SGHTS; CDR2 reads YDEGEE. Written as DNA, the CDR3 is TGTGCCAGCAGCCACTACCGGGACCGATACGAGCAGTACTTC. Translated, it gives CASSHYRDRYEQYF.

The chain joins TRBV6-4 to TRBJ2-6; 11 nucleotides agree with TRBD1. The germline CDR1 and CDR2 sequences are MRHNA and SNTAGT. CDR3 size: 16 residues. V shed 10 bases, J shed 3 bases, and the junction held 8 bases outside the gene matches. The CDR3 DNA follows: TGTGCCATCCTGGGACAGGGGGATGGTGGGGCCAACGTCCTGACTTTC. Translating it yields CAILGQGDGGANVLTF.

The chain couples TRBV13 to TRBJ2-3; TRBD2 matches at 9 bases. The CDR3 runs 16 residues. V shed 2 bases, J shed 2 bases, and the junction held 5 bases outside the gene matches. The germline gives CDR1 PRHDT, CDR2 FYEKMQ (reference sequence). Here the CDR3 DNA reads TGTGCCAGCAGCTTATTGGAGCGGGGGGTCACAGATACGCAGTATTTT. As protein: CASSLLERGVTDTQYF.